The 20 T cell receptor beta chains below come from one sample, sequenced in a study of spatial heterogeneity in lung cancer. These receptors' targets are unknown. TCRdb passed the 5' RACE reads through MiXCR, listing each CDR3 protein once. The sample holds about 12,000 distinct CDR3 sequences, 5.1% seen once. Study findings and constraints: Tumor mutation count correlated with how many alpha and beta TCRs expanded intratumorally.

Time point in this sample: sample taken at primary tumor resection. Specimen: lung tumor tissue, collected at surgery. These receptors came from a male donor with early-stage non-small cell lung cancer.

At least ten counts were recorded for this clonotype. Being off target in a library aimed at alpha chains, this beta chain has a size of little meaning. The chain links TRBV20-1 to TRBJ2-3, with 10 bases matching TRBD2. CDR1 and CDR2 from the germline V gene are DFQATT and SNEGSKA (reference sequence). This CDR3 has 17 amino acids. Unmatched junction bases numbered 12, after V lost 3 bases and J lost 3 bases. CDR3 sequence (DNA): TGCAGTGCTAGGGGCCCTCCCGGGACTAGCGAAACAGATACGCAGTATTTT. The encoded protein is CSARGPPGTSETDTQYF.

Judged by abundance, this clonotype is medium-sized. This beta chain slipped into a library made for alpha chains as a stray read, so its size is not meaningful. CDR3 DNA: TGCAGTGCCGTTAGGGTGTCCGCAGATACGCAGTATTTT. Translation: CSAVRVSADTQYF. The genes are TRBV20-1 and TRBJ2-3; D gene unclear. The CDR3 is made up of 13 amino acids. V gave up 6 bases and J gave up 4 bases, with 14 bases separating them. Germline V gives CDR1 DFQATT, CDR2 SNEGSKA (reference sequence).

The table lists this clonotype with many counts. A junction end diverges from the germline sequence, so it may reflect a read error. This beta chain was picked up by a library intended for alpha chains and is off target, so its count carries little meaning. V is TRBV12-3 or TRBV12-4 and J is TRBJ2-7; tentative D call: TRBD1 (5 bases). The CDR3 covers 12 residues. The CDR3 region is CASSFGPGQNHF. CDR3 nucleotides: TGTGCCAGCAGTTTCGGCCCAGGGCAGAACCACTTC.

This clonotype occurred many times. This beta chain represents an off-target read in a library built for alpha chains; its size is of limited meaning. The genes are TRBV11-3 and TRBJ2-2, with 8 bases identical to TRBD1. Germline CDR1 and CDR2: SGHNT and YENEEA. V lost 3 bases, J lost 2 bases, and 2 bases stayed unmatched. The CDR3 loop spans 15 amino acids. The CDR3 loop is CASSFDRGNTGELFF. CDR3 nucleotide sequence: TGTGCCAGCAGCTTCGACAGGGGAAACACCGGGGAGCTGTTTTTT.

This clonotype has ten or more counts. Little can be read into the size of this beta chain, an off-target read in a library designed for alpha chains. This rearrangement joins TRBV28 to TRBJ1-2; no reliable D call. V gave up 11 bases and J gave up 8 bases, with 18 bases separating them. The CDR3 sequence is 12 residues long. Germline CDR1 reads MDHEN; CDR2 reads SYDVKM. CDR3 nucleotides: TGTGCCGCCGCTCGCTGGGCCGGAGGCTACACCTTC. Its translation is CAAARWAGGYTF.

At least ten counts were recorded for this clonotype. This beta chain was picked up by a library intended for alpha chains and is off target, so its count carries little meaning. The V call is TRBV24-1, the J call TRBJ2-1; D is possibly TRBD1 (6 bases). Germline V gene lookup returns CDR1 KGHDR and CDR2 SFDVKD. There are 14 residues in the CDR3. The germline V and J ends were trimmed by 2 bases and 6 bases, with 10 bases remaining between them. The CDR3 region has the DNA TGTGCCACCAGTGATTACAGGGTTGTCAATGAGCAGTTCTTC. Translated, it gives CATSDYRVVNEQFF.

The table lists this clonotype with many counts. Since it is a stray read in a library aimed at alpha chains, this beta chain has a size that is not meaningful. Written as DNA, the CDR3 is TGTGCCAGCAGCGGGGGAGTGGGACAGCTGAATGAAAAACTGTTTTTT. It specifies CASSGGVGQLNEKLFF. The rearrangement joins TRBV9 to TRBJ1-4; 7 positions agree with TRBD1. The CDR3 has 16 residues. Germline V CDR1 and CDR2: SGDLS, YYNGEE. V trimming: 3 bases; J trimming: 5 bases; junction bases outside the gene matches: 10.

In this sample, this clonotype turned up many times. This beta chain is a stray read from a library made for alpha chains; its abundance is not meaningful. The V call is TRBV18, the J call TRBJ1-2; 7 bases align to TRBD1. After removal of 6 bases from V and 4 bases from J, the junction contained 5 bases not matched to a gene. CDR1 is KGHSH and CDR2 is LQKENI in the germline V gene. The CDR3 consists of 13 residues. CDR3 residues: CASSGTETYGYTF. The CDR3 DNA follows: TGTGCCAGCTCCGGGACAGAGACCTATGGCTACACCTTC. The full variable domain, with the rest looked up from reference TRBV18 and TRBJ1-2, is NAGVMQNPRHLVRRRGQEARLRCSPMKGHSHVYWYRQLPEEGLKFMVYLQKENIIDESGMPKERFSAEFPKEGPSILRIQQVVRGDSAAYFCASSGTETYGYTFGSGTRLTVV.

This clonotype was detected many times. This beta chain is a stray read from a library made for alpha chains; its abundance is not meaningful. The chain recombines TRBV28 with TRBJ2-3; D gene uncertain. CDR3 size: 14 residues. Germline CDR1 reads MDHEN; CDR2 reads SYDVKM. The V and J ends lost 7 bases and 6 bases respectively, with 17 bases between them. CDR3 nucleotides: TGTGCCAGCAAATGGTCCAACGGTAGGGATACGCAGTATTTT. Its protein is CASKWSNGRDTQYF.

This clonotype has more than one count but fewer than ten. This beta chain turned up in a library designed for alpha chains; as an off-target read, its abundance says little. The gene calls are TRBV5-4 and TRBJ1-4; D is unclear. Per the germline V gene, CDR1 is SGHNT and CDR2 is YYREEE (reference sequence). The V end lost 0 bases, the J end lost 3 bases, and 9 bases lay between the germline ends. This CDR3 has 15 residues. The CDR3 DNA is TGTGCCAGCAGCTTGGATCCGGACGCTAATGAAAAACTGTTTTTT. It is translated as CASSLDPDANEKLFF.

This clonotype was found many times. A library made for alpha chains picked up this beta chain off target, so its size means little. CDR3 loop: CASKGGARYSNYGYTF. For the CDR3, the DNA is TGTGCCAGTAAGGGGGGGGCCCGATATTCTAACTATGGCTACACCTTC. The chain recombines TRBV6-5 with TRBJ1-2; possibly TRBD1 for D (6 bases). V lost 9 bases and J 0 bases, leaving 20 bases between the germline ends. The length of the CDR3 is 16 residues. Per the germline V gene, CDR1 is MNHEY and CDR2 is SVGAGI.

Regarding this clonotype: This beta chain is a stray read from a library made for alpha chains; its abundance is not meaningful. The V gene is TRBV7-2, the J gene TRBJ1-2; maybe TRBD1 (6 bases). Germline values: CDR1 SGHTA, CDR2 FQGNSA. The CDR3 is made up of 15 amino acids. V lost 3 bases and J lost 4, with 15 bases in between. CDR3 protein: CASSLTTGDSYGYTF. CDR3 bases: TGTGCCAGCAGCTTGACGACAGGAGACAGCTATGGCTACACCTTC.

This clonotype was recorded many times. Little can be read into the size of this beta chain, an off-target read in a library designed for alpha chains. V is TRBV27 and J is TRBJ1-2; D uncertain. With 3 bases removed from V and 5 bases from J, the gap between germline ends came to 13 bases. CDR1 and CDR2 from the germline V gene are MNHEY and SMNVEV (reference sequence). The CDR3 covers 14 residues. The CDR3, as DNA: TGTGCCAGCAGTTTTCGTCGGTCCCGGTATGGCTACACCTTC. Residues: CASSFRRSRYGYTF.

This clonotype came up many times. As an off-target read in a library built for alpha chains, this beta chain has a frequency of little significance. The V gene is TRBV19, the J gene TRBJ1-1; 8 nucleotides agree with TRBD1. Germline CDR1 reads LNHDA; CDR2 reads SQIVND (reference sequence). The CDR3 consists of 16 residues. With 3 bases clipped from V and 1 base from J, the junction kept 7 bases outside the gene matches. Here the CDR3 reads CASSIRPGTGNTEAFF. Written as DNA, the CDR3 is TGTGCCAGTAGTATTCGTCCTGGGACAGGGAACACTGAAGCTTTCTTT.

The sample holds many counts of this clonotype. This beta chain turned up in a library designed for alpha chains; as an off-target read, its abundance says little. The chain recombines TRBV5-1 with TRBJ2-2; the D is unclear. Germline-derived CDR1 and CDR2 are SGHRS and YFSETQ. CDR3 length: 14 residues. The V gene lost 0 bases and the J gene lost 7 bases, with 10 bases spanning the gap. The CDR3 DNA is TGCGCCAGCAGCTTGGCCGGTCTCGGCGGGGAGCTGTTTTTT. As protein: CASSLAGLGGELFF.

This clonotype was detected only a few times. Within a library made for alpha chains, this beta chain is off target, and its count is uninformative. The V gene is TRBV20-1, the J gene TRBJ2-7, with D possibly matching TRBD2 (5 bases). This CDR3 spans 13 amino acids. Germline CDR1 DFQATT, CDR2 SNEGSKA (reference sequence). V shed 1 base and J shed 7 bases, with 14 bases lying between them. The CDR3 here is CSARAGLLREQYF. CDR3 in DNA: TGCAGTGCTAGAGCCGGACTCCTTAGGGAGCAGTACTTC.

This clonotype was counted at least ten times. In a library made to pick up alpha chains, this beta chain is a stray read with a size that means little. This chain links TRBV29-1 with TRBJ2-5; the D call may be TRBD1 or TRBD2 (6 bases each). The CDR3 length is 12 residues. Trimming cost V 8 bases and J 5 bases, with 15 bases left between them. Germline V gives CDR1 SQVTM, CDR2 ANQGSEA. The CDR3 sequence: CSHSGAQETQYF. DNA of the CDR3: TGCAGCCACTCGGGGGCCCAGGAGACCCAGTACTTC. The entire variable domain, with the rest obtained from reference TRBV29-1 and TRBJ2-5, is as follows: SAVISQKPSRDICQRGTSLTIQCQVDSQVTMMFWYRQQPGQSLTLIATANQGSEATYESGFVIDKFPISRPNLTFSTLTVSNMSPEDSSIYLCSHSGAQETQYFGPGTRLLVL.

Of note for this clonotype: With the library built for alpha chains, this beta chain is off target and its frequency is not meaningful. The chain is built from TRBV12-3 or TRBV12-4 and TRBJ1-5; no clear D gene. Deletions cut 4 bases from V and 5 bases from J, with 9 bases between. The CDR3 consists of 13 residues. In DNA form, the CDR3 reads TGTGCCAGCAGTTGGGCGGAAGATCAGCCCCAGCATTTT. This translates into CASSWAEDQPQHF.

In the case of this clonotype: A much larger clone sits a single nucleotide away, making a read error possible. With the library built for alpha chains, this beta chain is off target and its frequency is not meaningful. The chain joins TRBV28 to TRBJ1-3; TRBD1 might be the D (6 bases). The CDR3 runs to 14 residues. Germline V gene sequence: CDR1 MDHEN, CDR2 SYDVKM. CDR3 in DNA: TGTGCCTGCAGACAGGCCAGCTCTGGAAACACCATATATTTT. Translation: CACRQASSGNTIYF. The entire variable domain, with the rest obtained from reference TRBV28 and TRBJ1-3, is as follows: DVKVTQSSRYLVKRTGEKVFLECVQDMDHENMFWYRQDPGLGLRLIYFSYDVKMKEKGDIPEGYSVSREKKERFSLILESASTNQTSMYLCACRQASSGNTIYFGEGSWLTVV.

This clonotype was seen a handful of times. As an off-target read in a library built for alpha chains, this beta chain has a frequency of little significance. The chain is built from TRBV2 and TRBJ2-5, with 7 nucleotides matching TRBD1. The CDR3 has 15 residues. Per germline, CDR1 SNHLY and CDR2 FYNNEI. Unmatched junction bases numbered 9, after V lost 4 bases and J lost 4 bases. CDR3 bases: TGTGCCAGCAGTGGACAGGGAACGGACGGAGAGACCCAGTACTTC. Its protein is CASSGQGTDGETQYF.